This TCR beta chain was identified in a study of T cell responses to AZD1222 COVID-19 vaccine. Some clones are missing from TCRdb's copy, which holds only in-frame ones; the method was immunoSEQ multiplex PCR. The sample records approximately 130,000 clones, approximately 93% being singletons. Germline V gene lookup returns CDR1 MNHEY and CDR2 SMNVEV (reference sequence). The CDR3 runs 14 residues. V was trimmed by 5 bases and J by 3 bases, leaving 13 bases between them. The receptor's source is an adult in good health. The genes are TRBV27 and TRBJ1-2; a weak D match, TRBD1 (5 bases). The sequences come from peripheral blood, collected on day 0 of AZD1222 vaccination. CDR3 sequence: CASSRDGAYYGYTF. CDR3 sequence (DNA): TGTGCCAGCAGTCGGGACGGAGCATACTATGGCTACACCTTC.